The clone carrying this T cell receptor beta chain has only a few counts. Germline loops: CDR1 LNHDA, CDR2 SQIVND (reference sequence). The CDR3 loop spans 17 amino acids. V shed 1 base and J shed 0 bases, with 10 bases lying between them. In the original analysis: Reference gene primer amplification yielded estimated nucleated cell counts. Here immunoSEQ multiplex PCR was the method, and the copy in TCRdb shows in-frame clones only, minus some. V and J calls and clone size come straight from that table; D and trimming were deduced from the DNA. The sample yields some 190,000 clones, around 85% seen once. The source of the sample is a study of blood T cell repertoires in COVID-19.

This TCR derives from a man in his sixties with acute or convalescent COVID-19. The rearrangement joins TRBV19 to TRBJ2-6; D is possibly TRBD2 (5 bases). The sequencing input was peripheral blood. CDR3 loop: CASSIAQRSSGANVLTF. CDR3 bases: TGTGCCAGTAGTATAGCGCAGCGGAGCTCTGGGGCCAACGTCCTGACTTTC. The complete variable domain, with remaining parts taken from reference TRBV19 and TRBJ2-6, reads DGGITQSPKYLFRKEGQNVTLSCEQNLNHDAMYWYRQDPGQGLRLIYYSQIVNDFQKGDIAEGYSVSREKKESFPLTVTSAQKNPTAFYLCASSIAQRSSGANVLTFGAGSRLTVL.